These T cell receptor beta chains were read from a single sample in a study of blood T cells in healthy people across ages. MiXCR, applied by TCRdb to the 5' RACE reads, yields one record per CDR3 protein. This sample has 650,000 to 1,000,000 distinct CDR3 sequences; roughly 40% occur once, and the top ten carry under 15%. Sequenced sample: blood. Receptor source: a man in his late teens or twenties in good health. The CDR3 runs from the conserved cysteine through the conserved F or W. A D gene is named only where the DNA matches it firmly. Rows give clone size only sometimes, using once, few, many, or a class for an expanded clone.

CDR3 length: 17
J gene: TRBJ2-1
clone size: many
V gene: TRBV20-1
D gene: TRBD2
CDR3 protein: CSARELGLAGPYNEQFF
CDR3 DNA: TGCAGTGCTAGAGAACTGGGACTAGCGGGACCATACAATGAGCAGTTCTTC

CDR3 length: 15
J gene: TRBJ2-1
clone size: -
V gene: TRBV7-2
D gene: TRBD2
CDR3 protein: CASSPAGSPYNEQFF
CDR3 DNA: TGTGCCAGCAGCCCAGCGGGGTCTCCTTACAATGAGCAGTTCTTC

CDR3 length: 15
J gene: TRBJ2-3
clone size: -
V gene: TRBV6-2/TRBV6-3
D gene: TRBD2
CDR3 protein: CASSLTSGGPGTQYF
CDR3 DNA: TGTGCCAGCAGTCTGACTAGCGGGGGCCCGGGGACGCAGTATTTT

CDR3 length: 14
J gene: TRBJ1-2
clone size: few
V gene: TRBV20-1
D gene: -
CDR3 protein: CSAPRDTGNYGYTF
CDR3 DNA: TGCAGTGCCCCGAGGGACACTGGCAACTATGGCTACACCTTC

CDR3 length: 16
J gene: TRBJ2-5
clone size: -
V gene: TRBV7-8
D gene: TRBD2
CDR3 protein: CASSPLAGSYLETQYF
CDR3 DNA: TGTGCCAGCAGCCCCCTAGCGGGGAGCTATCTAGAGACCCAGTACTTC

CDR3 length: 13
J gene: TRBJ1-5
clone size: -
V gene: TRBV20-1
D gene: -
CDR3 protein: CSARDWGGQPQHF
CDR3 DNA: TGCAGTGCTAGAGACTGGGGAGGTCAGCCCCAGCATTTT

CDR3 length: 16
J gene: TRBJ2-1
clone size: -
V gene: TRBV6-2/TRBV6-3
D gene: TRBD1
CDR3 protein: CASSRPDRGRRNEQFF
CDR3 DNA: TGTGCCAGCAGCCGGCCCGACAGGGGGCGCAGAAATGAGCAGTTCTTC

CDR3 length: 12
J gene: TRBJ2-5
clone size: -
V gene: TRBV6-2/TRBV6-3
D gene: -
CDR3 protein: CASGTSGNEQYF
CDR3 DNA: TGTGCCAGCGGCACCTCTGGCAATGAGCAGTACTTC

CDR3 length: 15
J gene: TRBJ1-5
clone size: few
V gene: TRBV20-1
D gene: TRBD1
CDR3 protein: CSAKSRTGWYEFQHF
CDR3 DNA: TGCAGTGCCAAATCCCGGACAGGTTGGTACGAATTTCAGCATTTT

CDR3 length: 16
J gene: TRBJ2-3
clone size: many
V gene: TRBV4-3
D gene: -
CDR3 protein: CASSQDAGGSTDTQYF
CDR3 DNA: TGCGCCAGCAGCCAAGATGCCGGGGGCAGCACAGATACGCAGTATTTT

CDR3 length: 15
J gene: TRBJ2-7
clone size: few
V gene: TRBV6-2/TRBV6-3
D gene: TRBD1
CDR3 protein: CASSSSRGPPYEQYF
CDR3 DNA: TGTGCCAGCAGTTCCAGCAGGGGGCCCCCCTACGAGCAGTACTTC

CDR3 length: 15
J gene: TRBJ1-2
clone size: -
V gene: TRBV5-5
D gene: TRBD1
CDR3 protein: CASSPGQGPNCGYTF
CDR3 DNA: TGTGCCAGCAGCCCTGGACAGGGGCCGAACTGTGGCTACACCTTC

CDR3 length: 13
J gene: TRBJ2-3
clone size: many
V gene: TRBV6-5
D gene: -
CDR3 protein: CASSRGLTDTQYF
CDR3 DNA: TGTGCCAGCAGCCGCGGGCTTACGGATACGCAGTATTTT

CDR3 length: 14
J gene: TRBJ2-4
clone size: many
V gene: TRBV6-1
D gene: -
CDR3 protein: CASRSRLSKNIQYF
CDR3 DNA: TGTGCCAGCAGGAGCCGGTTATCCAAAAACATTCAGTACTTC

CDR3 length: 12
J gene: TRBJ2-5
clone size: -
V gene: TRBV12-3/TRBV12-4
D gene: -
CDR3 protein: CASSLIQGEQYF
CDR3 DNA: TGTGCCAGCAGTTTAATACAGGGTGAGCAGTACTTC

CDR3 length: 14
J gene: TRBJ1-1
clone size: -
V gene: TRBV6-6
D gene: TRBD1
CDR3 protein: CASSNRGRNTEAFF
CDR3 DNA: TGTGCCAGCAGTAACAGGGGGCGGAACACTGAAGCTTTCTTT

CDR3 length: 14
J gene: TRBJ1-2
clone size: few
V gene: TRBV7-2
D gene: -
CDR3 protein: CASSPRTASYGYTF
CDR3 DNA: TGTGCCAGCAGCCCACGGACAGCCTCCTATGGCTACACCTTC

CDR3 length: 15
J gene: TRBJ2-3
clone size: many
V gene: TRBV12-3/TRBV12-4
D gene: -
CDR3 protein: CASSLAGGQTDTQYF
CDR3 DNA: TGTGCCAGCAGTTTAGCCGGGGGGCAAACAGATACGCAGTATTTT

CDR3 length: 15
J gene: TRBJ2-1
clone size: few
V gene: TRBV4-3
D gene: TRBD1
CDR3 protein: CASSQLWTGGNEQFF
CDR3 DNA: TGCGCCAGCAGCCAACTGTGGACAGGGGGTAATGAGCAGTTCTTC

CDR3 length: 19
J gene: TRBJ2-1
clone size: many
V gene: TRBV11-2
D gene: TRBD2
CDR3 protein: CASSFGRSGTGGIYNEQFF
CDR3 DNA: TGTGCCAGCAGCTTTGGGCGTAGCGGGACGGGGGGGATCTACAATGAGCAGTTCTTC

CDR3 length: 12
J gene: TRBJ1-2
clone size: few
V gene: TRBV6-1
D gene: -
CDR3 protein: CASGVIGEGYTF
CDR3 DNA: TGTGCCAGCGGCGTTATAGGGGAAGGCTACACCTTC

CDR3 length: 13
J gene: TRBJ2-2
clone size: few
V gene: TRBV7-9
D gene: -
CDR3 protein: CASSPGQTGELFF
CDR3 DNA: TGTGCCAGCAGCCCTGGACAGACCGGGGAGCTGTTTTTT

CDR3 length: 13
J gene: TRBJ1-5
clone size: few
V gene: TRBV27
D gene: -
CDR3 protein: CASSVGLNQPQHF
CDR3 DNA: TGTGCCAGCAGTGTAGGACTCAATCAGCCCCAGCATTTT

CDR3 length: 15
J gene: TRBJ2-1
clone size: many
V gene: TRBV4-3
D gene: -
CDR3 protein: CASSLDLLPYNEQFF
CDR3 DNA: TGCGCCAGCAGCCTCGACCTTCTTCCCTACAATGAGCAGTTCTTC

CDR3 length: 14
J gene: TRBJ2-1
clone size: -
V gene: TRBV5-1
D gene: -
CDR3 protein: CASSPQTGFDEQFF
CDR3 DNA: TGCGCCAGCAGCCCGCAAACAGGTTTTGATGAGCAGTTCTTC

CDR3 length: 15
J gene: TRBJ2-1
clone size: few
V gene: TRBV20-1
D gene: TRBD2
CDR3 protein: CSARLAGGLVDEQFF
CDR3 DNA: TGCAGTGCTAGATTAGCGGGGGGGCTTGTAGATGAGCAGTTCTTC

CDR3 length: 14
J gene: TRBJ2-7
clone size: few
V gene: TRBV10-3
D gene: -
CDR3 protein: CAIRGNFAADEQYF
CDR3 DNA: TGTGCCATCAGGGGCAACTTCGCCGCTGACGAGCAGTACTTC

CDR3 length: 14
J gene: TRBJ1-6
clone size: few
V gene: TRBV28
D gene: -
CDR3 protein: CASSPPGDNSPLHF
CDR3 DNA: TGTGCCAGCAGTCCCCCCGGGGATAATTCACCCCTCCACTTT

CDR3 length: 11
J gene: TRBJ1-5
clone size: -
V gene: TRBV29-1
D gene: -
CDR3 protein: CSGGAVGPQHF
CDR3 DNA: TGCAGCGGGGGAGCCGTAGGGCCCCAGCATTTT

CDR3 length: 14
J gene: TRBJ2-5
clone size: -
V gene: TRBV7-2
D gene: TRBD2
CDR3 protein: CASRPSGPYNEQYF
CDR3 DNA: TGTGCCAGCCGTCCTAGCGGGCCCTACAATGAGCAGTACTTC

CDR3 length: 16
J gene: TRBJ1-5
clone size: -
V gene: TRBV20-1
D gene: -
CDR3 protein: CSARVGIPSRNQPQHF
CDR3 DNA: TGCAGTGCTAGGGTGGGGATCCCATCGAGGAATCAGCCCCAGCATTTT

CDR3 length: 14
J gene: TRBJ2-3
clone size: -
V gene: TRBV6-1
D gene: -
CDR3 protein: CASSVEPPGDTQYF
CDR3 DNA: TGTGCCAGCAGTGTAGAACCTCCTGGAGATACGCAGTATTTT

CDR3 length: 15
J gene: TRBJ2-3
clone size: many
V gene: TRBV12-3/TRBV12-4
D gene: TRBD2
CDR3 protein: CASTHSGGGADTQYF
CDR3 DNA: TGTGCCAGCACTCACAGCGGGGGTGGGGCAGATACGCAGTATTTT

CDR3 length: 11
J gene: TRBJ2-1
clone size: many
V gene: TRBV5-1
D gene: -
CDR3 protein: CASGLDNEQFF
CDR3 DNA: TGCGCCAGCGGGTTGGACAATGAGCAGTTCTTC

CDR3 length: 12
J gene: TRBJ2-5
clone size: many
V gene: TRBV7-2
D gene: -
CDR3 protein: CASRGRVETQYF
CDR3 DNA: TGTGCCAGCAGAGGTCGAGTCGAGACCCAGTACTTC

CDR3 length: 17
J gene: TRBJ2-3
clone size: -
V gene: TRBV4-3
D gene: TRBD2
CDR3 protein: CASSQDLASGSTDTQYF
CDR3 DNA: TGCGCCAGCAGCCAAGATCTCGCTAGCGGATCCACAGATACGCAGTATTTT

CDR3 length: 15
J gene: TRBJ1-2
clone size: few
V gene: TRBV7-2
D gene: TRBD1
CDR3 protein: CASSQQGGLNYGYTF
CDR3 DNA: TGTGCCAGCAGCCAACAGGGGGGCCTTAACTATGGCTACACCTTC

CDR3 length: 16
J gene: TRBJ1-2
clone size: -
V gene: TRBV5-1
D gene: -
CDR3 protein: CASSLGQGVDLGGYTF
CDR3 DNA: TGCGCCAGCAGCTTGGGTCAGGGTGTGGACTTAGGGGGCTACACCTTC

CDR3 length: 12
J gene: TRBJ1-5
clone size: -
V gene: TRBV20-1
D gene: TRBD1
CDR3 protein: CSAGQGLQPQHF
CDR3 DNA: TGCAGTGCTGGACAGGGTTTACAGCCCCAGCATTTT

CDR3 length: 14
J gene: TRBJ2-5
clone size: many
V gene: TRBV6-6
D gene: -
CDR3 protein: CASSTGTFQETQYF
CDR3 DNA: TGTGCCAGCAGTACCGGGACATTCCAAGAGACCCAGTACTTC

CDR3 length: 13
J gene: TRBJ2-4
clone size: -
V gene: TRBV12-3/TRBV12-4
D gene: TRBD1
CDR3 protein: CASDAQTGGAQYF
CDR3 DNA: TGTGCCAGCGATGCCCAGACAGGGGGCGCTCAGTACTTC

CDR3 length: 14
J gene: TRBJ2-2
clone size: -
V gene: TRBV14
D gene: -
CDR3 protein: CASSPLVQAGELFF
CDR3 DNA: TGTGCCAGCAGCCCCCTGGTCCAGGCCGGGGAGCTGTTTTTT

CDR3 length: 14
J gene: TRBJ1-1
clone size: -
V gene: TRBV9
D gene: TRBD1
CDR3 protein: CASSVAGGTTEAFF
CDR3 DNA: TGTGCCAGCAGCGTAGCAGGGGGCACCACTGAAGCTTTCTTT

CDR3 length: 18
J gene: TRBJ2-1
clone size: few
V gene: TRBV11-3
D gene: TRBD1
CDR3 protein: CASSLDGTGATRSNEQFF
CDR3 DNA: TGTGCCAGCAGCTTAGATGGGACAGGGGCAACGCGGTCTAATGAGCAGTTCTTC

CDR3 length: 18
J gene: TRBJ2-6
clone size: few
V gene: TRBV3-1
D gene: -
CDR3 protein: CASSQEGSLGSGANVLTF
CDR3 DNA: TGTGCCAGCAGCCAAGAGGGTTCCTTAGGCTCTGGGGCCAACGTCCTGACTTTC

CDR3 length: 15
J gene: TRBJ2-1
clone size: -
V gene: TRBV7-8
D gene: -
CDR3 protein: CASSLRETAYNEQFF
CDR3 DNA: TGTGCCAGCAGCTTACGGGAGACCGCCTACAATGAGCAGTTCTTC

CDR3 length: 16
J gene: TRBJ2-3
clone size: many
V gene: TRBV10-3
D gene: -
CDR3 protein: CAISEADSTSTDTQYF
CDR3 DNA: TGTGCCATCAGTGAGGCTGACAGTACCAGCACAGATACGCAGTATTTT

CDR3 length: 17
J gene: TRBJ1-5
clone size: -
V gene: TRBV7-9
D gene: TRBD1
CDR3 protein: CASSLHRGQSLYQPQHF
CDR3 DNA: TGTGCCAGCAGCTTACACAGGGGCCAGTCTCTCTATCAGCCCCAGCATTTT